The 24 T cell receptor beta chains below all came from one sample that was sequenced in a study of shared clonotypes between healthy human individuals. Clones were read by immunoSEQ multiplex PCR, and TCRdb kept only the in-frame ones, dropping some. The table lists approximately 600,000 clones, 85% to 95% of them singletons, with about 0.11% in the top ten. Naive CD8 cells, CD45RO-negative and positively selected for CCR7, excluded terminally differentiated effector memory CD45RA+ cells. Sequencing was carried out using naive CD8+ T cells sorted from blood. Receptor source: a woman in her thirties in good health.

The rearrangement joins TRBV5-6 to TRBJ2-2, with TRBD2 identical over 11 bases. Trimming took 5 bases from V and 1 from J; bases not matched to a gene: 7. The CDR3 is 17 amino acids. Germline V gene lookup returns CDR1 SGHDT and CDR2 YYEEEE. CDR3 amino acids: CASSPAGTSGNTGELFF. CDR3 DNA sequence: TGTGCCAGCAGTCCTGCCGGGACTAGCGGGAACACCGGGGAGCTGTTTTTT. The entire variable domain, with the rest obtained from reference TRBV5-6 and TRBJ2-2, is as follows: DAGVTQSPTHLIKTRGQQVTLRCSPKSGHDTVSWYQQALGQGPQFIFQYYEEEERQRGNFPDRFSGHQFPNYSSELNVNALLLGDSALYLCASSPAGTSGNTGELFFGEGSRLTVL.

V and J are TRBV7-9 and TRBJ2-3; 8 nucleotides agree with TRBD1. Trimming cost V 2 bases and J 2 bases; bases outside gene matches: 12. The CDR3 spans 18 residues. The germline V gene has CDR1 SEHNR and CDR2 FQNEAQ (reference sequence). CDR3 sequence reads: CASSLSPGDRPLTDTQYF. CDR3 in DNA: TGTGCCAGCAGCTTATCCCCCGGGGACAGGCCTCTCACAGATACGCAGTATTTT.

V gene TRBV19 combines with J gene TRBJ2-3; 10 bases are a match to TRBD2. This CDR3 comprises 15 residues. Germline V gene data show CDR1 as LNHDA and CDR2 as SQIVND (reference sequence). With 3 bases clipped from V and 2 bases from J, the junction kept 2 bases outside the gene matches. CDR3 in amino acids: CASSIGTSATDTQYF. In DNA, the CDR3 is TGTGCCAGTAGTATTGGGACTAGCGCCACAGATACGCAGTATTTT.

The V call is TRBV4-1, the J call TRBJ1-5; tentatively, D is TRBD1 (5 bases). The V and J ends lost 1 base and 3 bases respectively, with 10 bases between them. This CDR3 spans 15 amino acids. Germline V lookup: CDR1 MGHRA, CDR2 YSYEKL. CDR3 in DNA: TGCGCCAGCAGCCAAGCCTTCGGGGCCAATCAGCCCCAGCATTTT. Translation: CASSQAFGANQPQHF.

This chain uses TRBV29-1 with TRBJ2-5, with TRBD1 identical over 8 bases. Near its end, the DNA agrees better with TRBJ2-7, so the J call may be wrong. CDR3 length: 13 residues. From germline, CDR1 is SQVTM and CDR2 ANQGSEA. The CDR3 DNA sequence: TGCAGCGTTGCTTACAGGGGGTCCTACGAGCAGTACTTC. Protein product: CSVAYRGSYEQYF.

The chain is built from TRBV5-1 and TRBJ2-7, with 7 bases matching TRBD2. The CDR3 runs 13 residues. V trimming: 8 bases; J trimming: 2 bases; junction bases outside the gene matches: 7. Germline V gives CDR1 SGHRS, CDR2 YFSETQ. The CDR3 DNA is TGCGCCAGTCGGAAGCTAGCGGCCTACGAGCAGTACTTC. Protein product: CASRKLAAYEQYF.

The chain is built from TRBV27 and TRBJ2-2; D uncertain. Germline V gene data show CDR1 as MNHEY and CDR2 as SMNVEV (reference sequence). The CDR3 runs 15 residues. V was trimmed by 6 bases and J by 0 bases, leaving 11 bases between them. The CDR3 protein is CASSYGPSNTGELFF. The CDR3 DNA sequence: TGTGCCAGCAGCTATGGACCCTCGAACACCGGGGAGCTGTTTTTT.

The count of this clone is one. This chain connects TRBV9 to TRBJ2-1; 9 nucleotides agree with TRBD2. CDR3 size: 15 residues. From germline, CDR1 is SGDLS and CDR2 YYNGEE. J was trimmed by 6 bases and V by 4 bases; bases with no gene match: 8. CDR3 sequence: CASSHSGSGSNEQFF. CDR3 coding DNA: TGTGCCAGCAGCCATAGCGGGAGTGGTAGCAATGAGCAGTTCTTC.

J is TRBJ2-7 and V is TRBV9; tentatively, D is TRBD2 (5 bases). Trimming took off 3 bases at V and 1 base at J, with 11 bases between the two ends. CDR1 and CDR2 (germline): SGDLS, YYNGEE. The CDR3 totals 14 residues. The CDR3 DNA is TGTGCCAGCAGCGCGGACTCAGAGTCCTACGAGCAGTACTTC. This codes for CASSADSESYEQYF.

The chain has TRBV2 and TRBJ2-7, with 7 positions matching TRBD1. CDR1 is SNHLY, CDR2 FYNNEI, per germline. The CDR3 has 19 amino acids. Trimming cost V 4 bases and J 4 bases; bases outside gene matches: 22. CDR3 in amino acids: CASSGRGIVHGTEPYEQYF. The CDR3 DNA reads TGTGCCAGCAGTGGACGGGGAATTGTACACGGGACAGAACCTTACGAGCAGTACTTC.

A word on this clone: Other nucleotide sequences from this sample produce the same CDR3. The V and J genes are TRBV4-1 and TRBJ2-7; D possibly corresponds to TRBD1 (6 bases). Germline CDR1 and CDR2: MGHRA and YSYEKL. The CDR3 runs 13 residues. Trimming took 1 base from V and 4 from J, leaving 8 bases between them. CDR3 residues: CASSQVGGYEQYF. The CDR3, as DNA: TGCGCCAGCAGCCAAGTAGGGGGTTACGAGCAGTACTTC.

The chain has TRBV2 and TRBJ2-1, with 9 bases that match TRBD1. Germline CDR1 is SNHLY and CDR2 is FYNNEI. Losses at the gene ends were 6 bases for V and 8 bases for J; bases not matched to a gene: 5. The CDR3 extends over 13 amino acids. The CDR3: CASRQGAGDEQFF. The CDR3 DNA reads TGTGCCAGCAGACAGGGGGCGGGGGATGAGCAGTTCTTC.

The chain has TRBV5-4 and TRBJ1-5; D unresolved. V gave up 3 bases and J gave up 0 bases, with 16 bases separating them. Germline V gene data show CDR1 as SGHNT and CDR2 as YYREEE (reference sequence). CDR3 length: 17 residues. CDR3 protein: CASSSPLRIYSNQPQHF. Here the CDR3 DNA reads TGTGCCAGCAGCTCTCCGTTACGAATTTATAGCAATCAGCCCCAGCATTTT.

This clone came up once. This CDR3 is also generated by other DNA sequences in the sample. The chain carries TRBV25-1 and TRBJ1-5, with TRBD1 matching 8 bases. After removal of 3 bases from V and 2 bases from J, the junction contained 0 bases not matched to a gene. There are 14 residues in the CDR3. Germline V CDR1 and CDR2: MGHDK, SYGVNS. CDR3 loop: CASSEGQGNQPQHF. CDR3 DNA: TGTGCCAGCAGTGAGGGACAGGGCAATCAGCCCCAGCATTTT.

The rearrangement links TRBV5-4 to TRBJ2-7; D gene uncertain. Deletions cut 4 bases from V and 6 bases from J, with 8 bases between. This CDR3 region has 11 residues. Germline V gene sequence: CDR1 SGHNT, CDR2 YYREEE (reference sequence). For the CDR3, the DNA is TGTGCCAGCAGCGGCCCAGGCGAGCAGTACTTC. Its translation is CASSGPGEQYF.

This clone has a single count. The chain carries TRBV9 and TRBJ1-4, with TRBD1 identical over 10 bases. Germline-derived CDR1 and CDR2 are SGDLS and YYNGEE. V dropped 3 bases and J dropped 7; count of bases not matched to a gene: 6. The CDR3 has 15 amino acids. For the CDR3, the DNA is TGTGCCAGCAGCGCCGGGACAGGGGTAGCTGAAAAACTGTTTTTT. It encodes CASSAGTGVAEKLFF.

The rearrangement uses TRBV5-5 and TRBJ1-4; 7 bases map to TRBD1. This CDR3 region has 14 residues. Germline trimming cut 2 bases from V and 8 bases from J; bases unmatched to any gene: 6. Germline loops: CDR1 SGHKS, CDR2 YYEKEE (reference sequence). The CDR3 spells CASSFDRVGEKLFF. The CDR3 bases are TGTGCCAGCAGCTTCGACAGGGTTGGAGAAAAACTGTTTTTT. The full variable domain, with the rest looked up from reference TRBV5-5 and TRBJ1-4, is DAGVTQSPTHLIKTRGQQVTLRCSPISGHKSVSWYQQVLGQGPQFIFQYYEKEERGRGNFPDRFSARQFPNYSSELNVNALLLGDSALYLCASSFDRVGEKLFFGSGTQLSVL.

This chain links TRBV19 with TRBJ1-1; D may be TRBD1 (6 bases). Trimming pared 3 bases from V and 7 bases from J, leaving 12 bases between. The V gene's germline CDR1 is LNHDA and CDR2 SQIVND (reference sequence). This CDR3 has 13 amino acids. The CDR3 loop reads CASSIAGVGEAFF. The CDR3 DNA reads TGTGCCAGTAGTATCGCAGGGGTTGGTGAAGCTTTCTTT.

The V gene is TRBV4-1, the J gene TRBJ1-5; D is possibly TRBD1 (6 bases). The germline gives CDR1 MGHRA, CDR2 YSYEKL. The CDR3 is 15 amino acids. The V and J ends lost 4 bases and 0 bases respectively, with 10 bases between them. CDR3 region: CASSLGTFSNQPQHF. Written as DNA, the CDR3 is TGCGCCAGCAGCCTCGGGACATTTAGCAATCAGCCCCAGCATTTT.

This chain uses TRBV7-9 with TRBJ2-3; TRBD1 might be the D (6 bases). V was trimmed by 8 bases and J by 1 base, leaving 10 bases between them. CDR1 SEHNR and CDR2 FQNEAQ come from the germline V gene (reference sequence). The length of the CDR3 is 13 residues. The CDR3 DNA is TGTGCCAGCCGGACAGTACGCACAGATACGCAGTATTTT. Translation gives CASRTVRTDTQYF.

DNA for the CDR3: TGTGCCAGTAGTTCCGACAGGGATGGCAATCAGCCCCAGCATTTT. Translation gives CASSSDRDGNQPQHF. The chain carries TRBV19 and TRBJ1-5; TRBD1 aligns across 7 bases. This CDR3 is built from 15 residues. CDR1 and CDR2 from the germline V gene are LNHDA and SQIVND (reference sequence). Trimming removed 5 bases from V and 2 bases from J; junction bases left unmatched: 6. Variable domain in full (rest from reference TRBV19 and TRBJ1-5): DGGITQSPKYLFRKEGQNVTLSCEQNLNHDAMYWYRQDPGQGLRLIYYSQIVNDFQKGDIAEGYSVSREKKESFPLTVTSAQKNPTAFYLCASSSDRDGNQPQHFGDGTRLSIL.

The chain couples TRBV11-3 to TRBJ2-1; D gene uncertain. V dropped 1 base and J dropped 5 bases, with 24 bases sitting between them. The CDR3 covers 19 residues. Looked up from germline, CDR1 is SGHNT and CDR2 is YENEEA. CDR3 coding DNA: TGTGCCAGCAGCTTAGGGGATAACGACCCCCGCCGCGGAAACAATGAGCAGTTCTTC. Translating gives CASSLGDNDPRRGNNEQFF. The whole variable domain, remainder taken from reference TRBV11-3 and TRBJ2-1, is EAGVVQSPRYKIIEKKQPVAFWCNPISGHNTLYWYLQNLGQGPELLIRYENEEAVDDSQLPKDRFSAERLKGVDSTLKIQPAELGDSAVYLCASSLGDNDPRRGNNEQFFGPGTRLTVL.

The gene calls are TRBV2 and TRBJ1-5, with D perhaps matching TRBD1 (5 bases). The germline V gene encodes CDR1 SNHLY and CDR2 FYNNEI. V was trimmed by 4 bases and J by 5 bases, leaving 12 bases between them. The CDR3 is 14 residues long. The CDR3 protein is CASSGLGVHQPQHF. CDR3 sequence (DNA): TGTGCCAGCAGTGGTTTAGGGGTTCATCAGCCCCAGCATTTT.

The chain couples TRBV19 to TRBJ1-5; D unresolved. The CDR3 has 13 amino acids. V lost 3 bases, J lost 6 bases, and 9 bases lay in between. Germline V gene lookup returns CDR1 LNHDA and CDR2 SQIVND (reference sequence). CDR3 DNA: TGTGCCAGTAGTATCAGAGACGGTCAGCCCCAGCATTTT. Protein product: CASSIRDGQPQHF.